This TCR beta chain is drawn from a study of shared clonotypes between healthy human individuals. The repertoire was sequenced with immunoSEQ multiplex PCR; TCRdb's copy has only in-frame clones and lacks some. Among 740,000 or so clones, 60% to 75% were seen once, and the ten largest hold around 2%. The junction had 2 bases not matched to a gene; V was cut back by 4 bases and J by 2 bases. The CDR3 extends over 15 amino acids. Germline-derived CDR1 and CDR2 are PRHDT and FYEKMQ (reference sequence). This clone was recorded a few times. Investigators divided CD4+ cells into CD45RA+ naive and CD45RA-negative memory subsets.

This TCR came from a young woman in good health. Specimen: memory CD4+ T cells sorted from blood. The subset denotes: CD45RA-negative fraction. V and J are TRBV13 and TRBJ2-6; 7 positions agree with TRBD1. CDR3 region: CASSSTGAGANVLTF. The CDR3 region has the DNA TGTGCCAGCAGCTCAACAGGGGCTGGGGCCAACGTCCTGACTTTC.